Below, 18 T cell receptor beta chains from the same sample are listed, as sequenced in a study of vaccination and CD4 T cells after COVID-19. Time point given: late sampling 161 to 241 days after vaccination in three convalescent patients. Using its own MiXCR run on the PCR reads, TCRdb lists one record per CDR3 protein. This sample has some 28,000 distinct CDR3 sequences, with approximately 48% found just once. The sample was CD4+ T cells from blood, taken about 7 months after SARS-CoV-2 vaccination. The receptors shown here come from a human donor who had recovered from COVID-19.

The chain couples TRBV7-2 to TRBJ2-7; 10 bases line up with TRBD2. V was clipped by 4 bases and J by 0 bases; unmatched bases: 0. Germline lookup yields CDR1 SGHTA and CDR2 FQGNSA. The CDR3 loop spans 14 amino acids. CDR3 protein: CASSSSGSSYEQYF. The CDR3 DNA sequence: TGTGCCAGCAGCTCTAGCGGGAGCTCCTACGAGCAGTACTTC.

The table lists this clonotype with a few counts. The chain combines TRBV15 with TRBJ1-5, with D unclear. The V and J ends lost 0 bases and 2 bases respectively, with 14 bases between them. Germline V lookup: CDR1 LNHNV, CDR2 YYDKDF (reference sequence). The CDR3 extends over 17 amino acids. CDR3 DNA sequence: TGTGCCACCAGCAGAGATCCCTTACGGGGAGGCAATCAGCCCCAGCATTTT. Translated: CATSRDPLRGGNQPQHF.

The CDR3 spells CSARGGSANTEAFF. The DNA for the CDR3 is TGCAGTGCTAGAGGAGGGTCTGCGAACACTGAAGCTTTCTTT. This chain joins TRBV20-1 and TRBJ1-1; unclear D gene. The ends were cut back, 1 base at V and 1 base at J, with 10 bases in the middle. The CDR3 totals 14 residues. Germline lookup yields CDR1 DFQATT and CDR2 SNEGSKA (reference sequence).

This clonotype appeared once. The V call is TRBV4-1, the J call TRBJ2-3; 7 nucleotides align to TRBD2. CDR3 length: 17 amino acids. Looked up from germline, CDR1 is MGHRA and CDR2 is YSYEKL. V trimming: 0 bases; J trimming: 2 bases; junction bases outside the gene matches: 8. CDR3 nucleotide sequence: TGCGCCAGCAGCCAAGATCAGGAGGGAGGGCCCACAGATACGCAGTATTTT. This sequence encodes CASSQDQEGGPTDTQYF.

The count of this clonotype is one. This chain connects TRBV6-4 to TRBJ2-7, with TRBD2 matching 9 bases. The length of the CDR3 is 18 residues. J gave up 0 bases and V 0 bases, and 9 bases lay outside the gene matches. CDR1 is MRHNA and CDR2 is SNTAGT in the germline V gene. CDR3 nucleotide sequence: TGTGCCAGCAGTGACTCGAATCTGGCGGGAGGGCCCTCCTACGAGCAGTACTTC. Amino acids: CASSDSNLAGGPSYEQYF.

This clonotype has only a few counts. V usage is TRBV5-4 and J usage is TRBJ2-5; 8 bases agree with TRBD1. CDR1 is SGHNT, CDR2 YYREEE, per germline (reference sequence). The CDR3 has 16 amino acids. J was trimmed by 4 bases and V by 6 bases; bases with no gene match: 14. The CDR3 here is CASTSKGQDRRETQYF. The CDR3 nucleotides are TGTGCCAGCACCTCGAAGGGACAGGACAGGCGAGAGACCCAGTACTTC.

The chain uses TRBV28 and TRBJ1-1; tentative D call: TRBD1 (6 bases). CDR1 MDHEN and CDR2 SYDVKM come from the germline V gene. Trimming shortened V by 2 bases and J by 1 base, and 17 bases separated the two germline ends. This CDR3 contains 17 residues. CDR3 coding DNA: TGTGCCAGCAGTTTACCCCGGGGGGCAGGAGAGAACACTGAAGCTTTCTTT. Its protein is CASSLPRGAGENTEAFF.

This clonotype was picked up a small number of times. The chain combines TRBV27 with TRBJ2-3, with D tentatively TRBD1 (5 bases). Trimming removed 7 bases from V and 2 bases from J, with 16 bases in between. Per the germline V gene, CDR1 is MNHEY and CDR2 is SMNVEV (reference sequence). This CDR3 is built from 15 residues. CDR3 nucleotides: TGTGCCAGCACGAAGGGTAGGGGCAACACAGATACGCAGTATTTT. It yields the protein CASTKGRGNTDTQYF.

This clonotype was picked up a small number of times. V gene TRBV7-2 combines with J gene TRBJ1-5; weak D call: TRBD1 (6 bases). The CDR3 is 16 amino acids. Trimming shortened V by 1 base and J by 0 bases, and 10 bases separated the two germline ends. Germline CDR1 is SGHTA and CDR2 is FQGNSA. The CDR3 bases are TGTGCCAGCAGCTTAGGGCAGGGGTATAGCAATCAGCCCCAGCATTTT. Translating gives CASSLGQGYSNQPQHF.

The genes are TRBV19 and TRBJ2-5; 10 positions match TRBD1. Germline CDR1 is LNHDA and CDR2 is SQIVND (reference sequence). The CDR3 loop spans 13 amino acids. V lost 5 bases and J lost 10; bases outside the gene matches: 7. The CDR3 nucleotides read TGTGCCAGTAGTGGGGACAGGGGATTTGACCAGTACTTC. This sequence encodes CASSGDRGFDQYF.

V gene TRBV6-2 or TRBV6-3 combines with J gene TRBJ1-5; possible D gene TRBD1, 6 bases. The CDR3 loop spans 13 amino acids. V was pared by 6 bases and J by 2 bases, with 8 bases between. Germline CDR1 MNHEY, CDR2 SVGEGT. In DNA form, the CDR3 reads TGTGCCAGCAGCAGGGGTGGCAATCAGCCCCAGCATTTT. It yields the protein CASSRGGNQPQHF.

The chain carries TRBV4-1 and TRBJ1-6; 7 positions match TRBD1. CDR1 is MGHRA, CDR2 YSYEKL, per germline. This CDR3 is 15 amino acids long. Trimming took 4 bases from V and 6 from J; bases not matched to a gene: 6. CDR3 sequence (DNA): TGCGCCAGCAGCCGAACAGGGGACGGTAATTCACCCCTCCACTTT. Its translation: CASSRTGDGNSPLHF.

In this sample, this clonotype turned up a few times. The chain combines TRBV6-5 with TRBJ2-7, with 7 bases identical to TRBD1. V shed 2 bases, J shed 0 bases, and the junction held 1 base outside the gene matches. The CDR3 covers 14 residues. In germline, CDR1 is MNHEY, CDR2 SVGAGI. This CDR3 reads CASSYGTASYEQYF. CDR3 coding DNA: TGTGCCAGCAGTTACGGGACAGCCTCCTACGAGCAGTACTTC.

V and J are TRBV29-1 and TRBJ1-2, with D unclear. V shed 5 bases and J shed 2 bases, with 15 bases lying between them. CDR3 size: 14 residues. Germline CDR1 reads SQVTM; CDR2 reads ANQGSEA. CDR3 loop: CSVPSRVANYGYTF. In nucleotides, the CDR3 is TGCAGCGTTCCTAGCCGGGTGGCCAACTATGGCTACACCTTC.

This clonotype has a handful of counts. The chain recombines TRBV6-1 with TRBJ2-5; D might be TRBD2 (5 bases). Germline CDR1 reads MNHNS; CDR2 reads SASEGT. The V and J ends lost 7 bases and 0 bases respectively, with 12 bases between them. This CDR3 has 14 residues. The CDR3 loop is CASTPGGYQETQYF. The CDR3 nucleotides are TGTGCCAGCACCCCCGGAGGCTACCAAGAGACCCAGTACTTC.

A few counts support this clonotype. The chain recombines TRBV15 with TRBJ1-1; D gene ambiguous. This CDR3 comprises 14 residues. Germline V gene data show CDR1 as LNHNV and CDR2 as YYDKDF (reference sequence). Trimming took off 2 bases at V and 0 bases at J, with 7 bases between the two ends. The DNA of the CDR3 is TGTGCCACCAGCAGAACAAGGGTGAACACTGAAGCTTTCTTT. Translated, it gives CATSRTRVNTEAFF.

DNA for the CDR3: TGCGCCAGCAGCCCCCGGACAGGGGACACCGGGGAGCTGTTTTTT. This encodes CASSPRTGDTGELFF. This chain links TRBV4-1 with TRBJ2-2, with 9 positions matching TRBD1. V dropped 4 bases and J dropped 3; count of bases not matched to a gene: 3. Looked up from germline, CDR1 is MGHRA and CDR2 is YSYEKL. The CDR3 length is 15 residues.

This chain joins TRBV27 and TRBJ2-5; the D gene is possibly TRBD2 (5 bases). V shed 6 bases and J shed 2 bases, with 10 bases lying between them. CDR3 length: 13 residues. Germline-derived CDR1 and CDR2 are MNHEY and SMNVEV (reference sequence). The CDR3 DNA reads TGTGCCAGCAGGAACCCGGGGCAAGAGACCCAGTACTTC. Translation gives CASRNPGQETQYF.